The 21 T cell receptor beta chains listed next were all sequenced from one sample in a study of blood T cell repertoires in COVID-19. Assay: immunoSEQ multiplex PCR; the TCRdb copy retains only in-frame clones and omits some. The sample has fewer than 150,000 clones; roughly four fifths are singletons. The sequencing input was peripheral blood. The origin of the receptors is a woman aged 80 or over in a cohort sampled during active or convalescent COVID-19.

The rearrangement links TRBV11-2 to TRBJ1-4; D not resolved. Trimming removed 8 bases at V and 7 bases at J, with 8 bases between. Germline V gene lookup returns CDR1 SGHAT and CDR2 FQNNGV. The CDR3 covers 11 residues. This CDR3 is CASSSGEKLFF. The CDR3 region has the DNA TGTGCCAGCTCCTCGGGTGAAAAACTGTTTTTT.

The rearrangement uses TRBV13 and TRBJ2-1; the match to TRBD2 covers 8 bases. Trimming removed 5 bases from V and 7 bases from J; junction bases left unmatched: 19. This CDR3 region has 18 residues. Germline lookup yields CDR1 PRHDT and CDR2 FYEKMQ (reference sequence). The chain's CDR3 is CASSLNRVRGGRANEQFF. The CDR3 coding sequence is TGTGCCAGCAGCCTGAATAGGGTCCGGGGGGGCCGGGCAAATGAGCAGTTCTTC.

Only one count was recorded for this clone. The chain recombines TRBV29-1 with TRBJ1-2, with D maybe TRBD1 (5 bases). V was clipped by 7 bases and J by 2 bases, with 11 bases between them. Germline V lookup: CDR1 SQVTM, CDR2 ANQGSEA. CDR3 length: 12 amino acids. The CDR3 here is CSASQANYGYTF. In DNA, the CDR3 is TGCAGCGCGTCACAGGCAAACTATGGCTACACCTTC. Using reference TRBV29-1 and TRBJ1-2 for the parts outside the CDR3, the full variable domain is SAVISQKPSRDICQRGTSLTIQCQVDSQVTMMFWYRQQPGQSLTLIATANQGSEATYESGFVIDKFPISRPNLTFSTLTVSNMSPEDSSIYLCSASQANYGYTFGSGTRLTVV.

This chain connects TRBV30 to TRBJ1-3; D is unclear. The CDR3 is 13 amino acids. Looked up from germline, CDR1 is GTSNPN and CDR2 is SVGIG (reference sequence). Trimming left V 0 bases short and J 8 bases short, with 11 bases between. The CDR3 DNA sequence: TGTGCCTGGAGTGTACCCCCTCGGGACACCATATATTTT. Its translation is CAWSVPPRDTIYF.

A few counts support this clone. The chain uses TRBV7-9 and TRBJ2-1, with D tentatively TRBD2 (5 bases). The CDR3 loop spans 13 amino acids. CDR1 is SEHNR and CDR2 is FQNEAQ in the germline V gene (reference sequence). V was cut by 7 bases and J by 7 bases, with 14 bases left in between. The CDR3 DNA reads TGTGCCAGCACTAGCAGCGGCTTGAATGAGCAGTTCTTC. Amino acid sequence: CASTSSGLNEQFF.

This clone was seen just once. The rearrangement uses TRBV5-6 and TRBJ2-6; D is possibly TRBD2 (6 bases). The length of the CDR3 is 17 residues. V lost 4 bases to trimming and J lost 2 bases, with 16 bases between them. CDR1 and CDR2 (germline): SGHDT, YYEEEE. CDR3 nucleotides: TGTGCCAGCAGCATCCAGGGCGGAGGGGCTGGGGCCAACGTCCTGACTTTC. Encoded protein: CASSIQGGGAGANVLTF.

Only one count was recorded for this clone. V usage is TRBV5-1 and J usage is TRBJ1-3; 9 nucleotides align to TRBD1. Germline V gives CDR1 SGHRS, CDR2 YFSETQ. The CDR3 length is 13 residues. After removal of 4 bases from V and 7 bases from J, the junction contained 3 bases not matched to a gene. Written as DNA, the CDR3 is TGCGCCAGCAGCCACAGGGGGCTGAACACCATATATTTT. This encodes CASSHRGLNTIYF.

The V call is TRBV5-1, the J call TRBJ2-3; the D gene is possibly TRBD2 (7 bases). V was trimmed by 4 bases and J by 1 base, leaving 19 bases between them. The CDR3 contains 17 residues. Germline-derived CDR1 and CDR2 are SGHRS and YFSETQ. CDR3 amino acids: CASSPPVAGARTDTQYF. CDR3 DNA sequence: TGCGCCAGCAGCCCACCTGTCGCGGGGGCCCGCACAGATACGCAGTATTTT.

This clone was observed a handful of times. The gene calls are TRBV24-1 and TRBJ2-2; 11 bases fit TRBD1. CDR1 is KGHDR and CDR2 is SFDVKD in the germline V gene. The length of the CDR3 is 18 residues. Trimming cost V 0 bases and J 4 bases; bases outside gene matches: 6. CDR3 sequence reads: CATSDLGTGGESTGELFF. The CDR3 DNA is TGTGCCACCAGTGATTTGGGGACAGGGGGAGAGAGCACCGGGGAGCTGTTTTTT.

This clone was observed a single time. This sequence joins TRBV30 and TRBJ2-5, with 16 nucleotides matching TRBD2. CDR3 size: 15 residues. Germline V gene data show CDR1 as GTSNPN and CDR2 as SVGIG (reference sequence). With 6 bases clipped from V and 4 bases from J, the junction kept 5 bases outside the gene matches. DNA for the CDR3: TGTGCCTGCGGGACTAGCGGGGGGGCCTCAGAGACCCAGTACTTC. Its translation: CACGTSGGASETQYF.

The CDR3, as DNA: TGTGCCATCAGCCCAAACACCGGGGAGCTGTTTTTT. Translation: CAISPNTGELFF. The V and J genes are TRBV10-3 and TRBJ2-2, with no clear D. Between the trimmed V and J ends, which lost 6 bases and 2 bases, there was a span of 4 bases. CDR3 length equals 12 residues. Per the germline V gene, CDR1 is ENHRY and CDR2 is SYGVKD.

J is TRBJ2-7 and V is TRBV6-5; 7 positions agree with TRBD1. The CDR3 has 12 residues. Germline V gene data show CDR1 as MNHEY and CDR2 as SVGAGI. Trimming removed 6 bases from V and 8 bases from J; junction bases left unmatched: 7. The CDR3 nucleotides are TGTGCCAGCAGCGAGGACAGGTCCAAGCAGTACGTC. Encoded protein: CASSEDRSKQYV.

The chain uses TRBV28 and TRBJ2-3, with TRBD1 matching over 9 bases. CDR3 length equals 14 residues. Germline values: CDR1 MDHEN, CDR2 SYDVKM. V gave up 6 bases and J gave up 2 bases; unmatched junction bases: 3. CDR3 region: CASSGQGYTDTQYF. CDR3 in DNA: TGTGCCAGCAGCGGACAGGGGTACACAGATACGCAGTATTTT.

This chain uses TRBV19 with TRBJ1-1; TRBD1 agrees at 8 bases. The ends lost 4 bases at V and 3 bases at J; junction bases unmatched: 7. The CDR3 is 15 amino acids. Per germline, CDR1 LNHDA and CDR2 SQIVND (reference sequence). CDR3 residues: CASSTEGQAYTEAFF. Here the CDR3 DNA reads TGTGCCAGTAGTACCGAGGGACAGGCCTACACTGAAGCTTTCTTT.

This sequence joins TRBV7-9 and TRBJ2-1; 9 nucleotides align to TRBD2. The junction had 2 bases not matched to a gene; V was cut back by 3 bases and J by 14 bases. Germline CDR1 reads SEHNR; CDR2 reads FQNEAQ (reference sequence). The CDR3 covers 11 residues. CDR3 protein: CASSFGGGEFF. DNA for the CDR3: TGTGCCAGCAGCTTCGGCGGGGGGGAGTTCTTC.

The chain employs TRBV12-5 and TRBJ2-3; the D gene is possibly TRBD2 (6 bases). Germline CDR1 and CDR2: LGHNT and FRNRAP. V was pared by 5 bases and J by 1 base, with 16 bases between. The CDR3 is made up of 16 amino acids. The CDR3 loop reads CASGAGRGSGTDTQYF. DNA for the CDR3: TGTGCTAGTGGTGCTGGCCGGGGGTCTGGCACAGATACGCAGTATTTT.

V usage is TRBV7-2 and J usage is TRBJ1-1; 7 bases line up with TRBD1. The germline V gene encodes CDR1 SGHTA and CDR2 FQGNSA. The ends lost 2 bases at V and 5 bases at J; junction bases unmatched: 11. There are 16 residues in the CDR3. CDR3 nucleotides: TGTGCCAGCAGCTTATCGGGTGTCAGGGGGAGAACTGAAGCTTTCTTT. This gives the protein CASSLSGVRGRTEAFF. Looking up the rest from reference TRBV7-2 and TRBJ1-1 gives the full variable domain: GAGVSQSPSNKVTEKGKDVELRCDPISGHTALYWYRQSLGQGLEFLIYFQGNSAPDKSGLPSDRFSAERTGGSVSTLTIQRTQQEDSAVYLCASSLSGVRGRTEAFFGQGTRLTVV.

The chain employs TRBV28 and TRBJ1-6; a weak D match, TRBD1 (6 bases). The CDR3 has 13 residues. V was cut by 6 bases and J by 7 bases, with 10 bases left in between. Germline V gene data show CDR1 as MDHEN and CDR2 as SYDVKM. The CDR3 DNA is TGTGCCAGCAGGCCGGACAGAAATTCACCCCTCCACTTT. This encodes CASRPDRNSPLHF.

The chain links TRBV5-1 to TRBJ2-3; 8 positions match TRBD2. The CDR3 consists of 16 residues. CDR1 and CDR2 from the germline V gene are SGHRS and YFSETQ. Unmatched junction bases numbered 6, after V lost 0 bases and J lost 3 bases. The DNA for the CDR3 is TGCGCCAGCAGCTTGGCGGTGGTAGCGGGGACAGATACGCAGTATTTT. Encoded protein: CASSLAVVAGTDTQYF. Variable domain in full (rest from reference TRBV5-1 and TRBJ2-3): KAGVTQTPRYLIKTRGQQVTLSCSPISGHRSVSWYQQTPGQGLQFLFEYFSETQRNKGNFPGRFSGRQFSNSRSEMNVSTLELGDSALYLCASSLAVVAGTDTQYFGPGTRLTVL.

The genes are TRBV20-1 and TRBJ2-3, with 8 bases identical to TRBD1. Per germline, CDR1 DFQATT and CDR2 SNEGSKA (reference sequence). This CDR3 contains 13 residues. The V segment lost 5 bases and the J segment 3 bases; nucleotides outside the gene matches: 4. DNA for the CDR3: TGCAGTGCTTGTGACAGGGGTACAGATACGCAGTATTTT. It is translated as CSACDRGTDTQYF.

This clone was observed once. The rearrangement uses TRBV28 and TRBJ1-5; 7 nucleotides align to TRBD1. The V gene end was trimmed by 3 bases and the J gene end by 6 bases; junction bases not matched to a gene: 5. The germline CDR1 and CDR2 sequences are MDHEN and SYDVKM. The CDR3 contains 14 residues. This CDR3 reads CASSFGGGGQPQHF. The CDR3 nucleotides are TGTGCCAGCAGTTTTGGAGGGGGCGGTCAGCCCCAGCATTTT.